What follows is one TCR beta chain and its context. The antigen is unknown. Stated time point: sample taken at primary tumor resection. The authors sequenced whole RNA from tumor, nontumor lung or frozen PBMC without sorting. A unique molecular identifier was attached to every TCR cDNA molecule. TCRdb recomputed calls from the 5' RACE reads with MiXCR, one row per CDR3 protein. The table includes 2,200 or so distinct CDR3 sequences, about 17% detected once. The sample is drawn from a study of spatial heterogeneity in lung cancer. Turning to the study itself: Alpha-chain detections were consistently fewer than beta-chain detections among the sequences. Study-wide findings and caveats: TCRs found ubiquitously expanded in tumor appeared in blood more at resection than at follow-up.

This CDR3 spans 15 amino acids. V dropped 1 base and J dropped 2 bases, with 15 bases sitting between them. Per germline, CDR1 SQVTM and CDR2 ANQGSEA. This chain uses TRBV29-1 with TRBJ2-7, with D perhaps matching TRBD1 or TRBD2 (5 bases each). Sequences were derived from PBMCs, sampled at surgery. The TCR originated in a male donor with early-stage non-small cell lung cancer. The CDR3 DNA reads TGCAGCGTTGAAGGAACGAGGGGCGCCGCCTACGAGCAGTACTTC. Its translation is CSVEGTRGAAYEQYF.